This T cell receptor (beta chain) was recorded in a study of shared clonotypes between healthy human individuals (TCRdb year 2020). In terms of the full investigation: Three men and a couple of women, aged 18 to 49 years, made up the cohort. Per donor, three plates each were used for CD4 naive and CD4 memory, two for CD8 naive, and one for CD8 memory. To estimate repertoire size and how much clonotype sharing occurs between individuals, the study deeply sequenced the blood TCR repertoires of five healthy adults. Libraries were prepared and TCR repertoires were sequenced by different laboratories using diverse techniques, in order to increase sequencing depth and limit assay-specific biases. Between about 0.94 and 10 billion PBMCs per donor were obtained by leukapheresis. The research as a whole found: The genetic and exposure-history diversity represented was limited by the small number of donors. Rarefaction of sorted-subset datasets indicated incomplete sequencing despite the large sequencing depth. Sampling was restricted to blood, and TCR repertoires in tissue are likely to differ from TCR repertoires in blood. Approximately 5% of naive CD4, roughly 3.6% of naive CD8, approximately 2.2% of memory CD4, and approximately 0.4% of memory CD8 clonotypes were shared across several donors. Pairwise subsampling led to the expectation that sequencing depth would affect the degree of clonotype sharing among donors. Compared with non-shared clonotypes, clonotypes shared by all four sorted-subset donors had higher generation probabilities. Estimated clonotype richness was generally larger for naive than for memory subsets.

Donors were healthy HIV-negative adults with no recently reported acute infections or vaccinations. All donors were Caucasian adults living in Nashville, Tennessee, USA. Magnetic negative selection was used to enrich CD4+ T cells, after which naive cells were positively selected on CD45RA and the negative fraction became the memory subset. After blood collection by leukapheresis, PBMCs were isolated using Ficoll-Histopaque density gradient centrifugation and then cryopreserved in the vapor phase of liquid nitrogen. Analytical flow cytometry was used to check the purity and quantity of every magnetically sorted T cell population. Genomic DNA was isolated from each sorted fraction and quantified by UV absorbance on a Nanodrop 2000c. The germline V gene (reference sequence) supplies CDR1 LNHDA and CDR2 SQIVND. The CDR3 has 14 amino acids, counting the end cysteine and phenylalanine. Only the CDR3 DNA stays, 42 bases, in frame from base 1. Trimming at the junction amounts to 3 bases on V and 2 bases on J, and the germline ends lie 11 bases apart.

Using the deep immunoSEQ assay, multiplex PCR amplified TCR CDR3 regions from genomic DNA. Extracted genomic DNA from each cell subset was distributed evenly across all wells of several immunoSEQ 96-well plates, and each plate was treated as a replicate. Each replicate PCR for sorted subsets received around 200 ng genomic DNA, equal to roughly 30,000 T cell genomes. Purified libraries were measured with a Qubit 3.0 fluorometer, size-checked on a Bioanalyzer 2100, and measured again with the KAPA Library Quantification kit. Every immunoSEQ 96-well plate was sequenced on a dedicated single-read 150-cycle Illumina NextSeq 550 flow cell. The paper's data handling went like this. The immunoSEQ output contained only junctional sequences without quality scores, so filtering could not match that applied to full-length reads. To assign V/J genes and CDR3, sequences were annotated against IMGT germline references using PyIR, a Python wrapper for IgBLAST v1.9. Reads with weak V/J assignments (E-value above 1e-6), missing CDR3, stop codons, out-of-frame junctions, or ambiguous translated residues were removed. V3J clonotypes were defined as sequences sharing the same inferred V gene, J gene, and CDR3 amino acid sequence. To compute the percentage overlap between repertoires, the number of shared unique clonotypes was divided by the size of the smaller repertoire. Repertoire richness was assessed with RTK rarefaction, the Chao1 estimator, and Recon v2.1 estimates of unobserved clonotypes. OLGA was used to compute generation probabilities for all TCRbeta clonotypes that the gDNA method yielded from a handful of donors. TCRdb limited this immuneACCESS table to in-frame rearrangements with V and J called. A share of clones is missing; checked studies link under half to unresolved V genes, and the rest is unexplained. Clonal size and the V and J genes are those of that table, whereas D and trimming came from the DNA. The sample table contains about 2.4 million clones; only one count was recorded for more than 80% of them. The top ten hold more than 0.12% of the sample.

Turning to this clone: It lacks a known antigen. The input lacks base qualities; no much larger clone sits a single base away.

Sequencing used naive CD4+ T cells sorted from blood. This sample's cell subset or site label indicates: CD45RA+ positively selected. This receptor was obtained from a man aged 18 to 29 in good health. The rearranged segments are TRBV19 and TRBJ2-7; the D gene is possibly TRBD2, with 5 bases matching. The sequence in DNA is TGTGCCAGTAGTATTGCGAGCGGAGCCTACGAGCAGTACTTC. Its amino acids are CASSIASGAYEQYF.